Listed below are T cell receptor beta chains from one sample, sequenced in a study of OX40 agonist ivuxolimab in advanced cancers. Clones were read by immunoSEQ multiplex PCR, and TCRdb kept only the in-frame ones, dropping some. The table shows roughly 56,000 clones, with roughly 88% occurring only once. Sequencing used CD4+ or CD8+ T cells sorted from blood, obtained in a trial of the OX40 agonist ivuxolimab. The receptor set was obtained from an adult with an advanced solid tumor such as melanoma, head and neck, liver or kidney cancer. Both conserved end residues are part of each CDR3. The D gene is left open where the match is weak. Only part of the rows carry a size: once, few, many, or a class if the clone is expanded.

j_call v_call d_call clone_size cdr3_nt cdr3_aa
TRBJ2-3 TRBV28 TRBD2 NA TGTGCCAGCAGTAGAACTAGCGGGGGGGCGGTGTTCACAGATACGCAGTATTTT CASSRTSGGAVFTDTQYF
TRBJ2-1 TRBV7-7 NA NA TGTGCTAGCAGCTTAGGACAAGTGGACAATGAGCAGTTCTTC CASSLGQVDNEQFF
TRBJ1-6 TRBV4-1 TRBD1 NA TGCGCCAGCAGCCAAGGGACAGGGAGAGATTCACCCCTCCACTTT CASSQGTGRDSPLHF
TRBJ1-4 TRBV5-4 NA NA TGTGCCAGCAGAGGAGGACGGAATAATGAAAAACTGTTTTTT CASRGGRNNEKLFF
TRBJ1-5 TRBV6-6 NA NA TGTGCCAGCAGTTATTACAGAAGCAATCAGCCCCAGCATTTT CASSYYRSNQPQHF
TRBJ1-4 TRBV7-2 TRBD1 once TGTGCCAGCAACGACAGGGTTGAAAAACTGTTTTTT CASNDRVEKLFF
TRBJ1-6 TRBV28 NA NA TGTGCCTCCCAGGGGTTCGGGAATTCACCCCTCCACTTT CASQGFGNSPLHF
TRBJ1-6 TRBV9 TRBD1 NA TGTGCCAGCAGCGTAGGGACAGGGGGGTATTCACCCCTCCACTTT CASSVGTGGYSPLHF
TRBJ2-7 TRBV6-6 NA once TGTGCCAGCAGTTCGACAGGCAGGGTTTACGAGCAGTACTTC CASSSTGRVYEQYF
TRBJ1-2 TRBV27 NA few TGTGCCAGCAGTGCGATAACAGGGAACTATGGCTACACCTTC CASSAITGNYGYTF
TRBJ2-3 TRBV11-3 NA NA TGTGCCAGCAGCTTATTGGGGACGGATACGCAGTATTTT CASSLLGTDTQYF
TRBJ2-4 TRBV5-8 NA NA TGTGCCAGCAGCTCGGACTTTGGTGACATTCAGTACTTC CASSSDFGDIQYF
TRBJ2-3 TRBV12-2 NA once TGTGCAAGTCGCCCCCTCCTTCATGACGCTTGGGGTACGCAGTATTTT CASRPLLHDAWGTQYF
TRBJ1-2 TRBV18 NA NA TGTGCCAGCTCACCCCCCGCAGACTATGGCTACACCTTC CASSPPADYGYTF
TRBJ1-4 TRBV5-6 TRBD1 NA TGTGCCAGCAGCCTCCCCACAGGGGGCAATGAAAAACTGTTTTTT CASSLPTGGNEKLFF
TRBJ1-2 TRBV7-2 NA NA TGTGCCAGCAGCTTTGACACGTTGTATGGCTACACCTTC CASSFDTLYGYTF
TRBJ1-5 TRBV19 NA NA TGTGCCAGTAGTATATCTGGAAATCAGCCCCAGCATTTT CASSISGNQPQHF
TRBJ2-3 TRBV5-1 TRBD2 NA TGCGCCAGCAGCTTGGGTGGAAGCGGGGGGGCCCAAGATACGCAGTATTTT CASSLGGSGGAQDTQYF
TRBJ2-2 TRBV5-5 NA NA TGTGCCAGCAGCAATCAGGGTACCGGGGAGCTGTTTTTT CASSNQGTGELFF
TRBJ2-5 TRBV5-6 TRBD1 NA TGTGCCAGCAGAGGTTCGAGGGGACAGGGCCTCTCCGGGGAGACCCAGTACTTC CASRGSRGQGLSGETQYF
TRBJ1-6 TRBV9 NA NA TGTGCCAGCAGCGCCGACAGCAATTCACCCCTCCACTTT CASSADSNSPLHF
TRBJ1-5 TRBV19 NA NA TGTGCCAGTAGCCTAAACCGACTCCAGCCCCAGCATTTT CASSLNRLQPQHF
TRBJ1-1 TRBV7-9 TRBD1 NA TGTGCCAGCAGCCGATGGACAGGGGGCTTTAACACTGAAGCTTTCTTT CASSRWTGGFNTEAFF
TRBJ1-1 TRBV4-3 TRBD1 NA TGCGCCAGCAGCCAAGATCAGGGGGGGGCGGACACTGAAGCTTTCTTT CASSQDQGGADTEAFF
TRBJ2-1 TRBV28 NA NA TGTGCCAGCAGTTTATTCCAGGGGCCGGACAACAATGAGCAGTTCTTC CASSLFQGPDNNEQFF
TRBJ2-6 TRBV5-1 TRBD2 NA TGCGCCAGCAGCTTGGTAGCGGGGCTAGCTGGGGCCAACGTCCTGACTTTC CASSLVAGLAGANVLTF
TRBJ1-2 TRBV2 TRBD1 NA TGTGCCAGCAGGCCGGGACAGCCATTTCTTAACTATGGCTACACCTTC CASRPGQPFLNYGYTF
TRBJ2-7 TRBV5-1 NA NA TGCGCCAGCAGCTTTGGTACAGATATCTACGAGCAGTACTTC CASSFGTDIYEQYF
TRBJ1-1 TRBV10-3 NA NA TGTGCCATCAGACAAGACGGACAGAAAGCTTTCTTT CAIRQDGQKAFF
TRBJ2-7 TRBV11-3 TRBD1 once TGTGCCAGCAGCTTAACCGGGACAGGGTCTCAAGAGCAGTACTTC CASSLTGTGSQEQYF
TRBJ1-1 TRBV29-1 NA NA TGCAGCGTTGAGCAAATGTACAGCCGTACGAACACTGAAGCTTTCTTT CSVEQMYSRTNTEAFF
TRBJ1-5 TRBV5-6 NA NA TGTGCCAGCAGCTTACAGACCACTACCAATCAGCCCCAGCATTTT CASSLQTTTNQPQHF
TRBJ2-5 TRBV6-6 NA NA TGTGCCAGCAGTGACGAACAAGAGACCCAGTACTTC CASSDEQETQYF
TRBJ1-2 TRBV6-6 NA NA TGTGCCAGCAGTTCCCCCCGTACCTCCTATGGCTACACCTTC CASSSPRTSYGYTF
TRBJ2-3 TRBV7-6 NA NA TGTGCCAGCAGCTTAGGGGGCAGCCCCACAGATACGCAGTATTTT CASSLGGSPTDTQYF
TRBJ2-3 TRBV28 NA NA TGTGCCAGCAGTCCCCTGCCCGGGAGCACAGATACGCAGTATTTT CASSPLPGSTDTQYF
TRBJ2-5 TRBV28 TRBD2 NA TGTGCCAGCACCCCGGGAGGAGGAGAGACCCAGTACTTC CASTPGGGETQYF
TRBJ2-3 TRBV6-1 TRBD2 NA TGTGCCAGCACTAGCGGGGGGTCCGATACGCAGTATTTT CASTSGGSDTQYF
TRBJ1-1 TRBV6-5 TRBD1 NA TGTGCCAGCAGTTTCAGGGGGACTGAAGCTTTCTTT CASSFRGTEAFF
TRBJ1-3 TRBV30 NA NA TGTGCCTGGAGTGTAGGCGACACTCGATCTGGAAACACCATATATTTT CAWSVGDTRSGNTIYF
TRBJ1-2 TRBV7-9 NA NA TGTGCCAGCAGCCCTCCCGCAATCTATGGCTACACCTTC CASSPPAIYGYTF
TRBJ1-2 TRBV30 TRBD1 NA TGTGCCTGGAGTGGTCTCCTTTGGACAGGGCGGAACGGCTACACCTTC CAWSGLLWTGRNGYTF
TRBJ2-3 TRBV4-1 TRBD2 few TGCGCCAGCAGCCAAGACTTAAGCGGGGGCCGTCGCACAGATACGCAGTATTTT CASSQDLSGGRRTDTQYF
TRBJ1-1 TRBV5-1 NA NA TGCGCCAGCAGCCCAAGTTCCAACACTGAAGCTTTCTTT CASSPSSNTEAFF
TRBJ1-4 TRBV28 TRBD1 NA TGTGCCAGCAGTATCCGGACAGGCGCAGAGGAAAAACTGTTTTTT CASSIRTGAEEKLFF
TRBJ2-5 TRBV7-2 TRBD1 NA TGTGCCAGCAGCCCGCAGACAGGGAGTCAAGAGACCCAGTACTTC CASSPQTGSQETQYF
TRBJ1-2 TRBV6-1 NA NA TGTGCCAGCACCCCATCCCTGGGAGGGGAGACAAGCTACACCTTC CASTPSLGGETSYTF
TRBJ1-1 TRBV2 TRBD1 once TGTGCCAGCTCCAGCGGACAGGGTAACACTGAAGCTTTCTTT CASSSGQGNTEAFF
TRBJ2-6 TRBV10-3 TRBD2 NA TGTGCCATCTCGGCGGGGGATCTGGGGGCCAACGTCCTGACTTTC CAISAGDLGANVLTF
TRBJ1-1 TRBV15 NA few TGTGCCACCTCGATAGAACCGAACACTGAAGCTTTCTTT CATSIEPNTEAFF
TRBJ1-6 TRBV11-3 TRBD1 NA TGTGCCAGCAGCTCCCTCTGGGACAGGAGGAATTCACCCCTCCACTTT CASSSLWDRRNSPLHF
TRBJ1-1 TRBV11-3 NA NA TGTGCCAGCAGCAACCTTGGAGTACTGGGCACTGAAGCTTTCTTT CASSNLGVLGTEAFF
TRBJ1-1 TRBV9 NA NA TGTGCCAGCAGCCGTAGGGAGGGGGGAGTCAACACTGAAGCTTTCTTT CASSRREGGVNTEAFF
TRBJ1-3 TRBV6-1 NA NA TGTGCCAGCAGTGGAGACGGGGGAAACACCATATATTTT CASSGDGGNTIYF